This T cell receptor (beta chain) is from a study of shared clonotypes between healthy human individuals. Deletions cut 0 bases from V and 8 bases from J, with 18 bases between. The germline V gene encodes CDR1 SGHTS and CDR2 YDEGEE. The CDR3 covers 16 residues. The donors were all Caucasian adults (living in Nashville, Tennessee). The material for each subset, its genomic DNA, was split evenly across several immunoSEQ plates. Original processing notes: Junction-only sequences without quality scores were provided by ImmunoSEQ, so filtering was different. Assay: immunoSEQ multiplex PCR; the TCRdb copy retains only in-frame clones and omits some. The DNA gave D and trimming, while V, J and clone size come from that table. The table lists around 440,000 clones, roughly 80% of them singletons, with 9.5% to 15% in the top ten.

This TCR derives from a woman aged 40-49 years in good health. Some clones in this sample may be carry-over from other donors' samples. The chain recombines TRBV5-8 with TRBJ2-4, with D tentatively TRBD1 or TRBD2 (5 bases each). The material sequenced was PBMCs. The DNA for the CDR3 is TGTGCCAGCAGCTTGGGGTCGACGGTGCAGGGAGACATTCAGTACTTC. It translates to CASSLGSTVQGDIQYF.